The TCR beta chain under discussion was sequenced for a study of T cell responses to AZD1222 COVID-19 vaccine. The CDR3 runs to 16 residues. CDR1 is SGHDT, CDR2 YYEEEE, per germline. V lost 1 base and J lost 8, with 16 bases in between. A note on this clone: Its target is not known.

Whole-study results and caveats: Donors in the cohort were predominantly white British and more often female, and clonal diversity was possibly underestimated.

Measured with immunoSEQ multiplex PCR; TCRdb has only the in-frame clones, and not every one. This sample carries 150,000 or so clones, about 90% of them seen once, and the ten largest clones take 4.3%. The V and J genes are TRBV5-6 and TRBJ1-6; maybe TRBD1 (5 bases). This TCR was recovered from an adult who received the MenACWY meningococcal vaccine as a control. Specimen: peripheral blood, collected 28 days after the second dose of the MenACWY control vaccine. CDR3 nucleotide sequence: TGTGCCAGCAGCTTGTCCGGGACGCTACTTTATTCACCCCTCCACTTT. This translates into CASSLSGTLLYSPLHF.